The 19 T cell receptor beta chains below all came from one sample that was sequenced in a study of naive and memory T cell subsets (dated by TCRdb to the late 2010s). Overall results and qualifications from the work: A few larger clonotypes were present in naive repertoires, particularly the CD8 repertoires, and these clonotypes were possibly memory cells re-expressing CD45RA.

Receptors were amplified or captured by UMI-ligation and nested PCR. Sequencing used an Illumina MiSeq. The beta constant-region primer consisted of an equimolar mixture of two oligonucleotides that together covered TRBC1 and TRBC2. The ligated cDNA went through four rounds of PCR with nested alpha and beta constant-region primers together with the SP2 primer. TCRdb reworked the public reads: Q25 trimming with fastp, MiXCR clone assembly, productive beta chains retained. Every entry covers one CDR3 protein and lists the most common genes and DNA from its rows. The sample records roughly 100,000 distinct CDR3 sequences, more than 14% of which are singletons. The ten largest clonotypes hold about 3% of the sample. These receptors lack a known antigen. The sequencing input was naive CD8+ T cells from blood. This specimen's cell subset or site label, interpreted: naive T cells, CD45RA high CD27+. The source is a human donor in good health.

This clonotype was counted between two and nine times. The gene calls are TRBV6-4 and TRBJ2-7, with D possibly called TRBD1 or TRBD2 (5 bases each). CDR3 length: 13 amino acids. Germline V gene lookup returns CDR1 MRHNA and CDR2 SNTAGT. V lost 6 bases, J lost 3 bases, and 12 bases lay in between. This CDR3 reads CASSPGTGYEQYF. CDR3 in DNA: TGTGCCAGCAGCCCAGGGACCGGCTACGAGCAGTACTTC.

In this sample, this clonotype turned up many times. V and J are TRBV12-3 or TRBV12-4 and TRBJ2-6; D ambiguous. There are 17 residues in the CDR3. V was pared by 3 bases and J by 0 bases, with 12 bases between. CDR3 sequence (DNA): TGTGCCAGCAGTTTCGCTCCCTGGGGCTCTGGGGCCAACGTCCTGACTTTC. It yields the protein CASSFAPWGSGANVLTF.

This clonotype has only a few counts. This chain uses TRBV27 with TRBJ1-1; 7 bases agree with TRBD1. J lost 0 bases, V lost 5 bases, and 6 bases had no gene match. In germline, CDR1 is MNHEY, CDR2 SMNVEV (reference sequence). The CDR3 spans 15 residues. The CDR3 spells CASSKGQPLNTEAFF. The CDR3 bases are TGTGCCAGCAGTAAGGGACAGCCACTGAACACTGAAGCTTTCTTT.

The V call is TRBV19, the J call TRBJ1-1; weak D call: TRBD1 (5 bases). The V end was cut by 7 bases, the J end by 4 bases, with 16 bases between. The CDR3 length is 14 residues. Per the germline V gene, CDR1 is LNHDA and CDR2 is SQIVND (reference sequence). The chain's CDR3 is CASIPPGGGTEAFF. Written as DNA, the CDR3 is TGTGCCAGTATCCCGCCCGGCGGGGGCACTGAAGCTTTCTTT.

The V and J genes are TRBV29-1 and TRBJ2-7; D remains ambiguous. The V end was cut by 0 bases, the J end by 3 bases, with 15 bases between. The CDR3 spans 15 residues. Germline CDR1 reads SQVTM; CDR2 reads ANQGSEA. The DNA of the CDR3 is TGCAGCGTTGAAGATGGTCCAAAGGAAGGCTACGAGCAGTACTTC. Its translation: CSVEDGPKEGYEQYF.

This clonotype was counted only a few times. The chain joins TRBV12-5 to TRBJ2-7, with 8 bases lining up with TRBD1. This CDR3 is built from 12 residues. Germline values: CDR1 LGHNT, CDR2 FRNRAP. V lost 2 bases and J lost 6; bases outside the gene matches: 0. CDR3 region: CASGLTGGEQYF. CDR3 nucleotides: TGTGCTAGTGGTTTGACAGGGGGCGAGCAGTACTTC.

This clonotype was detected a few times. The chain links TRBV4-2 to TRBJ2-1; TRBD2 might be the D (6 bases). This CDR3 has 17 residues. V lost 4 bases and J 4 bases, leaving 20 bases between the germline ends. CDR1 is LGHNA and CDR2 is YNFKEQ in the germline V gene. The CDR3 DNA follows: TGTGCCAGCAGCCCAGACATTGCGAGTAGCGGATACAATGAGCAGTTCTTC. It codes for CASSPDIASSGYNEQFF.

This clonotype was counted many times. V is TRBV27 and J is TRBJ2-7, with D possibly being TRBD1 or TRBD2 (5 bases each). Germline CDR1 is MNHEY and CDR2 is SMNVEV (reference sequence). The CDR3 sequence is 14 residues long. The germline V and J ends were trimmed by 6 bases and 3 bases, with 15 bases remaining between them. Here the CDR3 DNA reads TGTGCCAGCAGCGCAGGGACCCTAAACTACGAGCAGTACTTC. Translation: CASSAGTLNYEQYF.

This clonotype showed up just a few times. V and J are TRBV3-1 and TRBJ1-3, with 7 bases that match TRBD1. From germline, CDR1 is LGHDT and CDR2 YNNKEL (reference sequence). Trimming took 6 bases from V and 2 from J; bases not matched to a gene: 4. There are 14 residues in the CDR3. CDR3 DNA sequence: TGTGCCAGCAGTTATGGGACAGCTGGAAACACCATATATTTT. It specifies CASSYGTAGNTIYF.

The rearrangement joins TRBV5-4 to TRBJ2-5; tentative D call: TRBD1 (5 bases). The germline gives CDR1 SGHNT, CDR2 YYREEE (reference sequence). V was pared by 2 bases and J by 5 bases, with 13 bases between. The CDR3 is 14 residues long. The CDR3 is CASSFSGNIETQYF. In DNA, the CDR3 is TGTGCCAGCAGCTTCTCAGGGAATATCGAGACCCAGTACTTC.

This clonotype was detected a few times. V is TRBV7-2 and J is TRBJ2-3; 9 nucleotides line up with TRBD2. After removal of 5 bases from V and 4 bases from J, the junction contained 7 bases not matched to a gene. The CDR3 contains 15 residues. From germline, CDR1 is SGHTA and CDR2 FQGNSA. The CDR3 protein is CASSNSGSIADTQYF. The DNA for the CDR3 is TGTGCCAGCAGCAATAGCGGGAGTATCGCAGATACGCAGTATTTT.

This clonotype was seen ten or more times. The chain is built from TRBV28 and TRBJ1-1; the D is unclear. V was shortened by 6 bases and J by 7 bases, with 15 bases between the two germline ends. The CDR3 spans 13 residues. Germline loops: CDR1 MDHEN, CDR2 SYDVKM. The CDR3 nucleotides are TGTGCCAGCAGCCAGAGGACGGCTGATGAAGCTTTCTTT. This sequence encodes CASSQRTADEAFF.

There are a few counts of this clonotype. This sequence joins TRBV5-8 and TRBJ2-2; D is unclear. Germline V gene data show CDR1 as SGHTS and CDR2 as YDEGEE. The CDR3 spans 15 residues. V was shortened by 1 base and J by 0 bases, with 7 bases between the two germline ends. Here the CDR3 reads CASSLWATNTGELFF. The CDR3 region has the DNA TGTGCCAGCAGCTTGTGGGCTACGAACACCGGGGAGCTGTTTTTT. Full variable domain (outside the CDR3, taken from reference TRBV5-8 and TRBJ2-2): EAGVTQSPTHLIKTRGQQATLRCSPISGHTSVYWYQQALGLGLQFLLWYDEGEERNRGNFPPRFSGRQFPNYSSELNVNALELEDSALYLCASSLWATNTGELFFGEGSRLTVL.

There are a few counts of this clonotype. This rearrangement joins TRBV28 to TRBJ2-6, with D unclear. In germline, CDR1 is MDHEN, CDR2 SYDVKM. The CDR3 totals 15 residues. Trimming took off 2 bases at V and 2 bases at J, with 7 bases between the two ends. CDR3 sequence: CASSLGPPGANVLTF. The CDR3 bases are TGTGCCAGCAGTTTAGGGCCGCCTGGGGCCAACGTCCTGACTTTC.

The sample holds many counts of this clonotype. This sequence joins TRBV20-1 and TRBJ2-3, with D possibly TRBD1 on 5 matching bases. V was cut by 4 bases and J by 2 bases, with 7 bases left in between. The CDR3 loop spans 12 amino acids. Looked up from germline, CDR1 is DFQATT and CDR2 is SNEGSKA (reference sequence). The DNA for the CDR3 is TGCAGTGCTACAGGGATCACAGATACGCAGTATTTT. This encodes CSATGITDTQYF.

This clonotype was recorded a few times. CDR3 nucleotides: TGTGCCAGCAGGCCCAGACTAGCTGAAAGCACAGATACGCAGTATTTT. Translated: CASRPRLAESTDTQYF. The J gene is TRBJ2-3, the V gene TRBV7-9; 7 bases line up with TRBD2. Per the germline V gene, CDR1 is SEHNR and CDR2 is FQNEAQ (reference sequence). The trim removed 6 bases at V and 0 bases at J, leaving 9 bases unmatched. This CDR3 comprises 16 residues.

The rearrangement joins TRBV29-1 to TRBJ1-2; unclear D gene. Trimming took 4 bases from V and 6 from J, leaving 12 bases between them. This CDR3 is 12 amino acids long. Germline V CDR1 and CDR2: SQVTM, ANQGSEA. CDR3 bases: TGCAGCGTTGTGGCAGTACTAAATGGCTACACCTTC. This encodes CSVVAVLNGYTF.

This clonotype came up a few times. V gene TRBV4-3 combines with J gene TRBJ2-7; D ambiguous. Germline V gene lookup returns CDR1 LGHNA and CDR2 YSLEER. V lost 0 bases to trimming and J lost 0 bases, with 6 bases between them. The CDR3 is 14 amino acids. The CDR3 sequence is CASSQEPSSYEQYF. In DNA form, the CDR3 reads TGCGCCAGCAGCCAAGAGCCGAGCTCCTACGAGCAGTACTTC.

V is TRBV7-9 and J is TRBJ2-1, with 7 bases identical to TRBD2. This CDR3 spans 12 amino acids. J gave up 9 bases and V 7 bases, and 6 bases lay outside the gene matches. Per the germline V gene, CDR1 is SEHNR and CDR2 is FQNEAQ (reference sequence). This CDR3 is CASTTGGSEQFF. CDR3 sequence (DNA): TGTGCCAGCACCACGGGGGGTAGTGAGCAGTTCTTC.